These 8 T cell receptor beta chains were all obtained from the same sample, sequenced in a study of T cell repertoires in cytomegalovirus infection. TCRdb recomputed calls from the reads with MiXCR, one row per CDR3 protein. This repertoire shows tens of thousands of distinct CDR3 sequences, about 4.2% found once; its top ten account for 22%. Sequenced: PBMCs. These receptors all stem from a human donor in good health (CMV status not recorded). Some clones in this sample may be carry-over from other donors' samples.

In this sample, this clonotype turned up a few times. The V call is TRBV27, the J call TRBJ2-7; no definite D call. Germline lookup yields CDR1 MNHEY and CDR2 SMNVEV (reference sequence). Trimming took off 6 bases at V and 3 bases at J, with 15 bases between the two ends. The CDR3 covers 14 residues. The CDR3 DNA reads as TGTGCCAGCAGCCCCCTCTTGCCAAACTACGAGCAGTACTTC. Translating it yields CASSPLLPNYEQYF.

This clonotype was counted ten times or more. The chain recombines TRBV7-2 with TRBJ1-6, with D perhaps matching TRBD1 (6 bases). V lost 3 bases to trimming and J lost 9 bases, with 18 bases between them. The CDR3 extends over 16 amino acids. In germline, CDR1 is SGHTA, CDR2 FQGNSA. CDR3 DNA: TGTGCCAGCAGCTTGCGACCCGGGACAAAAATTTCACCCCTCCACTTT. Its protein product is CASSLRPGTKISPLHF.

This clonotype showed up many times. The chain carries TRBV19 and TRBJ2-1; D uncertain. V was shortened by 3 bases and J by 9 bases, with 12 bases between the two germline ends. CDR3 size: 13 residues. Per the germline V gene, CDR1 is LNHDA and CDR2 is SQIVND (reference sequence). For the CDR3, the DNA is TGTGCCAGTAGTATTGGAGTTGTCGGTGAGCAGTTCTTC. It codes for CASSIGVVGEQFF.

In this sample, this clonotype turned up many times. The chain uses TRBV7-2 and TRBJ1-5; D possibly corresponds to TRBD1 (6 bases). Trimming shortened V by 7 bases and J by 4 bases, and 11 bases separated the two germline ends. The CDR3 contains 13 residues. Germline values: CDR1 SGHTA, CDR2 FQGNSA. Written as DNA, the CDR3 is TGTGCCAGCACGGGGACACGGAATCAGCCCCAGCATTTT. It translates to CASTGTRNQPQHF.

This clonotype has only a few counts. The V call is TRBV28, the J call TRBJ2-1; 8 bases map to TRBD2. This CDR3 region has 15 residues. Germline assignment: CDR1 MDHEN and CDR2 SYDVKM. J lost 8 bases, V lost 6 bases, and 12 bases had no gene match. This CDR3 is CASRVRAGGSHEQFF. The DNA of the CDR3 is TGTGCCAGCAGGGTGCGGGCGGGAGGTTCGCATGAGCAGTTCTTC.

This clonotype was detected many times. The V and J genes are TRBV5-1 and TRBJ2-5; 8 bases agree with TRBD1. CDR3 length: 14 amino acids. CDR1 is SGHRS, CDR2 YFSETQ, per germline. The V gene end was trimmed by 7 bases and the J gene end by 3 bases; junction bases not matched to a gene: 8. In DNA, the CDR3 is TGCGCCAGCCGATACCGGACAGGGAAAGAGACCCAGTACTTC. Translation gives CASRYRTGKETQYF.

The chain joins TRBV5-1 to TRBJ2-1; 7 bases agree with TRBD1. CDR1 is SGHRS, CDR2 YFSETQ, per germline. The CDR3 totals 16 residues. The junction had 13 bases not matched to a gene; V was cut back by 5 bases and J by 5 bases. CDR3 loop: CASSLLRDSNDNEQFF. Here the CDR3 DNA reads TGCGCCAGCAGTTTACTTCGGGACAGTAATGACAATGAGCAGTTCTTC.

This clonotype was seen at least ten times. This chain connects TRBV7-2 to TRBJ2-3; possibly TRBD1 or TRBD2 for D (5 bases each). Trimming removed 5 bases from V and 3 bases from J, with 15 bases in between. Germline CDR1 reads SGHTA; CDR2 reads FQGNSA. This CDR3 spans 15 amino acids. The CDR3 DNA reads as TGTGCCAGCAGCCCCGCGAGGGGAAGGACAGATACGCAGTATTTT. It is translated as CASSPARGRTDTQYF. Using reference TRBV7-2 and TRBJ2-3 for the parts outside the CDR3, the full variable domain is GAGVSQSPSNKVTEKGKDVELRCDPISGHTALYWYRQSLGQGLEFLIYFQGNSAPDKSGLPSDRFSAERTGGSVSTLTIQRTQQEDSAVYLCASSPARGRTDTQYFGPGTRLTVL.